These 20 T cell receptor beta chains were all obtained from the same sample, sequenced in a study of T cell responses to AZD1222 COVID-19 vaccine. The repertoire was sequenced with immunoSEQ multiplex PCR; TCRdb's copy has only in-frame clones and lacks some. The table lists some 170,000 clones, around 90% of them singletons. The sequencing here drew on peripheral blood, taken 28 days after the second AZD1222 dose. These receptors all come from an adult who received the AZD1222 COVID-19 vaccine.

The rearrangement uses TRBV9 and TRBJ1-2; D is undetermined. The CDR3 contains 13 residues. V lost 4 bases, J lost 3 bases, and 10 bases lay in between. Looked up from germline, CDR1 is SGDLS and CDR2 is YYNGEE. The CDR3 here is CASSPRVDYGYTF. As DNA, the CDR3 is TGTGCCAGCAGCCCCCGAGTAGACTATGGCTACACCTTC.

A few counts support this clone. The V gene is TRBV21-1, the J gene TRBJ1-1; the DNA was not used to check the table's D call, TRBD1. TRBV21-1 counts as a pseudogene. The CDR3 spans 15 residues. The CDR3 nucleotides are TGTGCCAGCAGCAGTCGAGAGGGGGTGAACACTGAAGCTTTCTTT. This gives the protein CASSSREGVNTEAFF.

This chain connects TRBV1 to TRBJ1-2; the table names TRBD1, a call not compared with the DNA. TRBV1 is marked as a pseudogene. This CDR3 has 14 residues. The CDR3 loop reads CTSSQDSYLYGYTF. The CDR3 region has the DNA TGCACCAGCAGCCAAGACAGTTATTTGTATGGCTACACCTTC.

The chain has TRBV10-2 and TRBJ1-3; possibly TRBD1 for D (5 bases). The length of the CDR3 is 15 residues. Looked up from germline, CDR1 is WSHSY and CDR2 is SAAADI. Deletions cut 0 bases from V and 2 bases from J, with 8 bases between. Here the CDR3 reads CASSESGRAGNTIYF. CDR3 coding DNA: TGCGCCAGCAGTGAGTCCGGCAGGGCTGGAAACACCATATATTTT.

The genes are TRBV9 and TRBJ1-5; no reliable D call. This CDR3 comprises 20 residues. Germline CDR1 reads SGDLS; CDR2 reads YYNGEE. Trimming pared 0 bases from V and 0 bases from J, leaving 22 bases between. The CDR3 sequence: CASSVAKVGREPNSNQPQHF. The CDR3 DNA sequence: TGTGCCAGCAGCGTAGCTAAAGTAGGGAGGGAACCAAATAGCAATCAGCCCCAGCATTTT.

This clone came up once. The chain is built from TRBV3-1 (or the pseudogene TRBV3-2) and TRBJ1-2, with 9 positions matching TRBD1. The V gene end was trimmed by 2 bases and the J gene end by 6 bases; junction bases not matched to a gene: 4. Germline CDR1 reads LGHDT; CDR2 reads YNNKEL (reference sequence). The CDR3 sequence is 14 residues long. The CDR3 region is CASSQNTGGNGYTF. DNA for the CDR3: TGTGCCAGCAGCCAAAATACAGGGGGCAATGGCTACACCTTC.

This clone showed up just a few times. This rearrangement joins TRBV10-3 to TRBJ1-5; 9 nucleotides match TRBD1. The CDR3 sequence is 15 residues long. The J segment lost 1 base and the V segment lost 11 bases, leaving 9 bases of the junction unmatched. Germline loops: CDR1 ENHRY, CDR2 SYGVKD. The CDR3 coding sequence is TGTGCCGCCGGGACAGGGTCCGGGAGCAATCAGCCCCAGCATTTT. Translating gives CAAGTGSGSNQPQHF.

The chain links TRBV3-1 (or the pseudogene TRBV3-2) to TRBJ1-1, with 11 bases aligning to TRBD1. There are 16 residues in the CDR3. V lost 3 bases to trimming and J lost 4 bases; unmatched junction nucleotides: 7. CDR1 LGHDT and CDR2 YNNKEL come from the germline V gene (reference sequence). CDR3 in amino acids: CASSHSPGTGGTEAFF. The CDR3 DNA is TGTGCCAGCAGCCACAGTCCCGGGACAGGGGGCACTGAAGCTTTCTTT.

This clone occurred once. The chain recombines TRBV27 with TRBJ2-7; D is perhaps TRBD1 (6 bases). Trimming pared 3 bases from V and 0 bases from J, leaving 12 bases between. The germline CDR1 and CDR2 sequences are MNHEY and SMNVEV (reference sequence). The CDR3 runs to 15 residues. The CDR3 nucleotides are TGTGCCAGCAGTTTCTCCGGGACAAACTCCTACGAGCAGTACTTC. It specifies CASSFSGTNSYEQYF.

The CDR3 spells CASSQDGTGGYNEQFF. DNA for the CDR3: TGTGCCAGCAGCCAAGATGGGACAGGGGGCTACAATGAGCAGTTCTTC. The chain carries TRBV4-2 and TRBJ2-1; 11 bases agree with TRBD1. Germline CDR1 LGHNA, CDR2 YNFKEQ. The CDR3 covers 16 residues. With V trimmed by 0 bases and J by 3 bases, 1 base remained unmatched.

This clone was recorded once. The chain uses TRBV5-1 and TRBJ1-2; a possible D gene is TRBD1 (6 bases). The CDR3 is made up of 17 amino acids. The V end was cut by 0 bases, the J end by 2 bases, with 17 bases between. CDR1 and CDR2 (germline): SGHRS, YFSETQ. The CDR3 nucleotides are TGCGCCAGCAGCTTGGGAGACATGTATGGGACAAACTATGGCTACACCTTC. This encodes CASSLGDMYGTNYGYTF.

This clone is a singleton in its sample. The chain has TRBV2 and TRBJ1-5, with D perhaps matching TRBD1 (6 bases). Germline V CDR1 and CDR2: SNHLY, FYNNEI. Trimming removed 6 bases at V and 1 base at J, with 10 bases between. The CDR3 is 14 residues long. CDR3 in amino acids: CASSRGFSNQPQHF. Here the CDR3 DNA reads TGTGCCAGCAGCAGGGGTTTCAGCAATCAGCCCCAGCATTTT.

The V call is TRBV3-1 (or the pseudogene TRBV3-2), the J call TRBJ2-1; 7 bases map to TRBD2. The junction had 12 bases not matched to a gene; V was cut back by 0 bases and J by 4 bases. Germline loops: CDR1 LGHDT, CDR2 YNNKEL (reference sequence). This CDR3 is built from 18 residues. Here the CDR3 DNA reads TGTGCCAGCAGCCAAGAGACGTGGGAGGGGAGCCGGTACAATGAGCAGTTCTTC. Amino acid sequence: CASSQETWEGSRYNEQFF.

The CDR3, as DNA: TGTGCCTGGAGTCTCCCCGACAGGGCCAACAATGAGCAGTTCTTC. As protein: CAWSLPDRANNEQFF. The genes are TRBV30 and TRBJ2-1, with 7 bases that match TRBD1. Germline CDR1 GTSNPN, CDR2 SVGIG (reference sequence). V lost 2 bases to trimming and J lost 5 bases; unmatched junction nucleotides: 9. The CDR3 runs to 15 residues.

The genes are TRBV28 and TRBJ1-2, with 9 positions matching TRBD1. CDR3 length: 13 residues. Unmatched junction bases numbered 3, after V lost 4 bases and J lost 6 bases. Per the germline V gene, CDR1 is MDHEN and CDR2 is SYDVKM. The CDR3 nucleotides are TGTGCCAGCAGTTCGACAGGGGGTAATGGCTACACCTTC. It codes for CASSSTGGNGYTF.

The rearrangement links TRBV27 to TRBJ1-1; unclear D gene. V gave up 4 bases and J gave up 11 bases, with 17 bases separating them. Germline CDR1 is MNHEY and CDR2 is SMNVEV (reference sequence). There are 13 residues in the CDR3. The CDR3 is CASSYNRASGAFF. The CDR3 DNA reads TGTGCCAGCAGTTATAACCGGGCCTCGGGGGCTTTCTTT.

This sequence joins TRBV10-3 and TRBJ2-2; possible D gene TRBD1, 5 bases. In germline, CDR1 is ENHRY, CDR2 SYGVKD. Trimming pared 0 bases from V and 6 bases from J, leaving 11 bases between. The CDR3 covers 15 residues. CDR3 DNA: TGTGCCATCAGTGAGTCGGGGCAGGGCGCCGGGGAGCTGTTTTTT. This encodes CAISESGQGAGELFF.

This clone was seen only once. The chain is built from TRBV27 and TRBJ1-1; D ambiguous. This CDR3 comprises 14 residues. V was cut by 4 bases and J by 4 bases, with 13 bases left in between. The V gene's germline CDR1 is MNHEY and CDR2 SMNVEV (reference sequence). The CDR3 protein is CASSSIPGSTEAFF. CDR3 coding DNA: TGTGCCAGCAGTTCTATCCCCGGGTCCACTGAAGCTTTCTTT.

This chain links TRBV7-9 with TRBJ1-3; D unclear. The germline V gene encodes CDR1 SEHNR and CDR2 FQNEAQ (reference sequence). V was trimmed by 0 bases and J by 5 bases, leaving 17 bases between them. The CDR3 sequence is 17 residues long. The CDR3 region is CASSLAGTPLRRNTIYF. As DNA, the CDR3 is TGTGCCAGCAGCTTAGCGGGAACCCCTTTAAGGAGAAACACCATATATTTT.

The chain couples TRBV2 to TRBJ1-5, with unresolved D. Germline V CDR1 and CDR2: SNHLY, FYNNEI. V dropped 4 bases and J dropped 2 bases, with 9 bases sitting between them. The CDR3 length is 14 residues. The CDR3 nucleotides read TGTGCCAGCAGTGGACCCGGAGGCAATCAGCCCCAGCATTTT. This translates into CASSGPGGNQPQHF.